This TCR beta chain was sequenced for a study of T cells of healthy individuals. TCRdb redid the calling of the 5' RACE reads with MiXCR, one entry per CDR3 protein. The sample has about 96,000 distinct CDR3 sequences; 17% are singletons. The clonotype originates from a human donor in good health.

The CDR3 sequence: CASSRTGTGGNTIYF. CDR3 in DNA: TGTGCCAGCAGCCGTACCGGGACAGGAGGAAACACCATATATTTT. V usage is TRBV7-2 and J usage is TRBJ1-3, with 8 bases identical to TRBD1. V lost 5 bases, J lost 4 bases, and 7 bases stayed unmatched. CDR3 size: 15 residues. Germline assignment: CDR1 SGHTA and CDR2 FQGNSA. Supplemented by reference TRBV7-2 and TRBJ1-3, the full variable domain reads GAGVSQSPSNKVTEKGKDVELRCDPISGHTALYWYRQSLGQGLEFLIYFQGNSAPDKSGLPSDRFSAERTGGSVSTLTIQRTQQEDSAVYLCASSRTGTGGNTIYFGEGSWLTVV.